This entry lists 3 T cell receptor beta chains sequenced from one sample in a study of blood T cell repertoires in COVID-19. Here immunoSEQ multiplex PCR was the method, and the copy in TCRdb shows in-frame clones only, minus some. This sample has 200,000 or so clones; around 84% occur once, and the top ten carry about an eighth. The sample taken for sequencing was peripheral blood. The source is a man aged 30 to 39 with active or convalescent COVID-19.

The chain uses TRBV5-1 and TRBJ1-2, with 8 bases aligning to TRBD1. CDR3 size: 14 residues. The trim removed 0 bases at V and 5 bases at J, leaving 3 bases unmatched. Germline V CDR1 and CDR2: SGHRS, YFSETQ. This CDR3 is CASSLGTGGYGYTF. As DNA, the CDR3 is TGCGCCAGCAGCTTGGGAACAGGGGGGTATGGCTACACCTTC.

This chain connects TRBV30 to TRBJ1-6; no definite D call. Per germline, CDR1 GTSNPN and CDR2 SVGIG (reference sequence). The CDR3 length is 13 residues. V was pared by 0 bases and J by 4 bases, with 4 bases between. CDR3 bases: TGTGCCTGGAGTGTACAGTATAATTCACCCCTCCACTTT. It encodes CAWSVQYNSPLHF.

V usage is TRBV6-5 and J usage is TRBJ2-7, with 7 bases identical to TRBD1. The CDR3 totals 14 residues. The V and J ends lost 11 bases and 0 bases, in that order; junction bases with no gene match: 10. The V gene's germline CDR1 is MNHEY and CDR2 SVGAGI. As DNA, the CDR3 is TGTGCCGGCCGCAGACAGGGCAGCTCCTACGAGCAGTACTTC. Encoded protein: CAGRRQGSSYEQYF.